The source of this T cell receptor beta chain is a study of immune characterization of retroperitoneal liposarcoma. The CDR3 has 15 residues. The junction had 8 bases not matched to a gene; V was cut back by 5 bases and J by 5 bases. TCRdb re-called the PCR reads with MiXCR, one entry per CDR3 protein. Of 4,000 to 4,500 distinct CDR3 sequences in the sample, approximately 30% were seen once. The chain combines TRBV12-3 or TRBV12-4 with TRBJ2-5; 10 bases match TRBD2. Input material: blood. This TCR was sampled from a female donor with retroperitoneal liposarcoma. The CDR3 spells CASSGTGTSVETQYF. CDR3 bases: TGTGCCAGCAGTGGAACCGGGACTAGCGTCGAGACCCAGTACTTC.